This T cell receptor (beta chain) appears in the sequencing data of a study of blood T cell repertoires in COVID-19. About the research overall: T cells, B-cell-depleted T cells, or PBMCs supplied cDNA or gDNA.

CDR3 length equals 14 residues. From germline, CDR1 is KGHSH and CDR2 LQKENI. The V gene end was trimmed by 5 bases and the J gene end by 0 bases; junction bases not matched to a gene: 3. Assignments of participants to cohorts depended upon their own reported clinical history. Recovery meant two consecutive negative NP/OP PCR tests, professional clearance, or resolved symptoms. Original processing methods: Scientists estimated how many nucleated cells there were by amplifying reference gene primers. Sequencing used immunoSEQ multiplex PCR; TCRdb keeps in-frame clones, though not all of them. V, J and clone size were drawn from that table, and D and trimming were deduced from the DNA. The data contain approximately 360,000 clones, around 86% of them singletons.

This chain links TRBV18 with TRBJ1-2; 7 bases fit TRBD1. The receptor comes from a woman in her forties or fifties who had recovered from COVID-19. Sample: PBMCs or T cells enriched from blood (not recorded which). This CDR3 reads CASSKGTANYGYTF. For the CDR3, the DNA is TGTGCCAGCTCAAAGGGGACAGCTAACTATGGCTACACCTTC.